This TCR beta chain emerged from a study of blood T cell repertoires in COVID-19. Assay used: immunoSEQ multiplex PCR; TCRdb lists only in-frame clones, some missing. The table has roughly 200,000 clones, roughly four fifths seen once; the top ten hold 10% to 15%. Germline V lookup: CDR1 MGHDK, CDR2 SYGVNS. With V trimmed by 1 base and J by 8 bases, 15 bases remained unmatched. The CDR3 consists of 17 residues. The sequence was collected from a middle-aged man who had recovered from COVID-19. The material sequenced was PBMCs or T cells enriched from blood (not recorded which). The chain couples TRBV25-1 to TRBJ1-2; TRBD1 matches at 8 bases. CDR3 in DNA: TGTGCCAGCAGTGAATCAGTTGGGGCAGGGGGCGCAGGAGGCTACACCTTC. Its translation: CASSESVGAGGAGGYTF.